This T cell receptor beta chain was found in a study of control samples from healthy donors and cancer patients. Trimming stripped 8 bases from V and 0 bases from J, with 11 bases between. This CDR3 has 14 amino acids. Germline CDR1 MNHEY, CDR2 SMNVEV (reference sequence). This table comes from immunoSEQ multiplex PCR, and its TCRdb copy is limited to in-frame clones, with some not included. The sample shows tens of thousands of clones, over 90% of them seen only once. This chain connects TRBV27 to TRBJ2-1; D is undetermined. The TCR was taken from a woman aged 50 to 65 with head and neck cancer. The sample was PBMCs. CDR3 bases: TGTGCCAGCCGTTACAGTAGCTCCTACAATGAGCAGTTCTTC. Translating it yields CASRYSSSYNEQFF.